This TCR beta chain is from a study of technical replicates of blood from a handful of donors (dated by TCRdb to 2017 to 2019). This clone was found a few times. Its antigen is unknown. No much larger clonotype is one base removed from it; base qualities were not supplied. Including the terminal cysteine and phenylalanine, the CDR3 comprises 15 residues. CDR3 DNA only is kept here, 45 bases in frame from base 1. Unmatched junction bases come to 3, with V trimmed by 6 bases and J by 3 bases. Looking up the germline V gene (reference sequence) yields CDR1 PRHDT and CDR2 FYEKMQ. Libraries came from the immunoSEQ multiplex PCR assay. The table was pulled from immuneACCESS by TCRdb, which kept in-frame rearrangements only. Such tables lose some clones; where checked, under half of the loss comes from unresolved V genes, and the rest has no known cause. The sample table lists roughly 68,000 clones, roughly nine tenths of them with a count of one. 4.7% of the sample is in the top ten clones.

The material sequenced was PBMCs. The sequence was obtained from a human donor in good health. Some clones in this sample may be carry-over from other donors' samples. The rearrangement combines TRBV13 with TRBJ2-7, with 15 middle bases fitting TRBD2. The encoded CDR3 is CASRPGLAGGYEQYF. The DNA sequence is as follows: TGTGCCAGCAGACCGGGACTAGCGGGGGGCTACGAGCAGTACTTC.